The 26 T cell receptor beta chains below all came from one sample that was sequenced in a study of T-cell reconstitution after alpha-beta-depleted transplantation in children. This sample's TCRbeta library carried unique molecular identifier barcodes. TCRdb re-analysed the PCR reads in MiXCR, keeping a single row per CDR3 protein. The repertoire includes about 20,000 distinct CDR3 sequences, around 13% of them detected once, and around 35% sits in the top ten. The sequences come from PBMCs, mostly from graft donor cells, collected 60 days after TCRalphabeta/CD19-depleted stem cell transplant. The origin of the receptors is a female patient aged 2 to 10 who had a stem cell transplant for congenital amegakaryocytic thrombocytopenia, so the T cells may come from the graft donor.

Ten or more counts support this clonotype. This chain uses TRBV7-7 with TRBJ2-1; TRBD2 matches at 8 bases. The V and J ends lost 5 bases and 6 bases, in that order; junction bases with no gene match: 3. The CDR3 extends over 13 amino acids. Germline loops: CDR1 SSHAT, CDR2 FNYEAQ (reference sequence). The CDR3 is CASSPGTSNEQFF. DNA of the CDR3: TGTGCCAGCAGCCCCGGGACTAGCAATGAGCAGTTCTTC.

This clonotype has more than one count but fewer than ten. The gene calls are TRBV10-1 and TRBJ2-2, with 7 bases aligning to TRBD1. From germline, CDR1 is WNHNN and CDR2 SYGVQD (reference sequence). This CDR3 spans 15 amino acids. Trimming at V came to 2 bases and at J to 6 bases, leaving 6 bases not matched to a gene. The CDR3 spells CASSEARGSAGELFF. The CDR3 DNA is TGCGCCAGCAGTGAGGCCAGGGGGTCGGCCGGGGAGCTGTTTTTT.

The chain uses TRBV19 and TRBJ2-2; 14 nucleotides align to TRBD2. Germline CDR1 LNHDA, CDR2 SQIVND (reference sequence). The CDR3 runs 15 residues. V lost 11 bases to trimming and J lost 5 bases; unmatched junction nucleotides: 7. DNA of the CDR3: TGTGCCTCGGGACTAGCGGGAGCTTATACCGGGGAGCTGTTTTTT. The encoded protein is CASGLAGAYTGELFF.

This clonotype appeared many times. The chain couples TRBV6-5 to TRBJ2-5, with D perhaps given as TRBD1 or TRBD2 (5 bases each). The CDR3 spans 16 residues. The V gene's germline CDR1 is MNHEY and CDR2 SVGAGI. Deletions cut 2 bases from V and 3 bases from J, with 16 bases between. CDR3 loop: CASSYTGPRPEETQYF. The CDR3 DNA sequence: TGTGCCAGCAGTTACACGGGGCCCCGGCCTGAAGAGACCCAGTACTTC.

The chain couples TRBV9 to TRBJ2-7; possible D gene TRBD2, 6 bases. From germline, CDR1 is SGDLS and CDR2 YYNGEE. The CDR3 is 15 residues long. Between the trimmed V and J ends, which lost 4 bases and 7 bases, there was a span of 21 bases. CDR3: CASSPQAGGVGEQYF. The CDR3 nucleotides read TGTGCCAGCAGCCCACAAGCTGGCGGGGTGGGGGAGCAGTACTTC.

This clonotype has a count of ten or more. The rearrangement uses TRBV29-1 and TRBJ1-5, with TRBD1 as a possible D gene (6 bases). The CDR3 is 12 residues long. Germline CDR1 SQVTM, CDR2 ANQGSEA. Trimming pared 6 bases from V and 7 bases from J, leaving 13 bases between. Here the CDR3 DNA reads TGCAGCGTGGGAATACAGGGCCAGCCCCAGCATTTT. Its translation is CSVGIQGQPQHF.

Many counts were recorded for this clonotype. The CDR3 region is CSARDLPGWTSGNTIYF. The CDR3 nucleotides read TGCAGTGCTAGAGATCTCCCAGGGTGGACCTCTGGAAACACCATATATTTT. The V gene is TRBV20-1, the J gene TRBJ1-3, with a possible D match to TRBD1 (5 bases). The CDR3 has 17 amino acids. The V end was cut by 0 bases, the J end by 0 bases, with 15 bases between. The germline CDR1 and CDR2 sequences are DFQATT and SNEGSKA (reference sequence).

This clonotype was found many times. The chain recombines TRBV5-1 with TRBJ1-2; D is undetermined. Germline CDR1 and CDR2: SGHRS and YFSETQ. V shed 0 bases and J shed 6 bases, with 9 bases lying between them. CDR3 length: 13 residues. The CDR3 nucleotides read TGCGCCAGCAGCTTGGGGCAGAACAATGGCTACACCTTC. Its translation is CASSLGQNNGYTF.

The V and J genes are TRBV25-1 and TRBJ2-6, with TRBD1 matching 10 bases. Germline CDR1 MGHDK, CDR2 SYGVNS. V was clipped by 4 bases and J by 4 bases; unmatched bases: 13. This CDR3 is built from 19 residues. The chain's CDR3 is CASSAYRDRGTLGANVLTF. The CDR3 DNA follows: TGTGCCAGCAGTGCCTATCGGGACAGGGGAACCTTAGGGGCCAACGTCCTGACTTTC.

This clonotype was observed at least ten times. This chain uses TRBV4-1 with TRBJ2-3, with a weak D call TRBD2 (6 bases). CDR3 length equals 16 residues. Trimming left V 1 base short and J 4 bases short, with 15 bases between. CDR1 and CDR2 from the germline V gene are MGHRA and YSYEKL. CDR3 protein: CASSQGDGRDPDTQYF. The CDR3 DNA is TGCGCCAGCAGCCAAGGGGACGGGAGAGATCCAGATACGCAGTATTTT.

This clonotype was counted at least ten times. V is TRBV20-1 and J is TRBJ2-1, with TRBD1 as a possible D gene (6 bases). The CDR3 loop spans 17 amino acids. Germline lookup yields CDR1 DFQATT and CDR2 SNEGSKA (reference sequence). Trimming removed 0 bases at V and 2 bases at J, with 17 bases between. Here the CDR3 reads CSAREGGYRFPYNEQFF. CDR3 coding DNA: TGCAGTGCTAGAGAAGGGGGTTACAGGTTCCCCTACAATGAGCAGTTCTTC.

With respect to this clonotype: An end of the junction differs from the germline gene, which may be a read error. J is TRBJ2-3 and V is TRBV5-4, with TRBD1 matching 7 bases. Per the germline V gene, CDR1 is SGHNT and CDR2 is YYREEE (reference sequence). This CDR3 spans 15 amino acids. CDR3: CASSLGQGSADTHYF. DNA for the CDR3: TGTGCCAGCAGCTTGGGACAGGGTAGTGCAGATACGCACTATTTT.

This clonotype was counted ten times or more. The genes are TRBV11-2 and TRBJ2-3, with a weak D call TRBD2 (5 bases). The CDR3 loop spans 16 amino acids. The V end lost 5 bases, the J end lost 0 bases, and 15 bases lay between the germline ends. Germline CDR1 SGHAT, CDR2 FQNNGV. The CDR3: CASSPGGLFSTDTQYF. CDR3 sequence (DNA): TGTGCCAGCAGCCCCGGAGGCCTTTTTAGCACAGATACGCAGTATTTT.

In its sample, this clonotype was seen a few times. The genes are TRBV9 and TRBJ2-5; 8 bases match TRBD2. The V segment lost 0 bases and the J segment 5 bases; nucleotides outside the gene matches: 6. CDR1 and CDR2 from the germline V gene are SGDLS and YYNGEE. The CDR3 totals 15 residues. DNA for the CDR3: TGTGCCAGCAGCGTAGGGGCGGGAGGCGGTGAGACCCAGTACTTC. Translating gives CASSVGAGGGETQYF.

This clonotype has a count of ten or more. CDR3 nucleotide sequence: TGTGCCAGCAGCGTCGGGACAGGAAGCACAGATACGCAGTATTTT. It yields the protein CASSVGTGSTDTQYF. J is TRBJ2-3 and V is TRBV7-2; 8 bases map to TRBD1. With V trimmed by 5 bases and J by 0 bases, 4 bases remained unmatched. The CDR3 is 15 residues long. Germline V gives CDR1 SGHTA, CDR2 FQGNSA.

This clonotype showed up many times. CDR3 nucleotide sequence: TGTGCCAGCAGCGAAGGGGGCGAGCAGTACTTC. Protein sequence: CASSEGGEQYF. The V call is TRBV12-3 or TRBV12-4, the J call TRBJ2-7; the D gene is possibly TRBD1 (6 bases). With 6 bases removed from V and 6 bases from J, the gap between germline ends came to 9 bases. The CDR3 contains 11 residues.

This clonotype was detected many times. The CDR3 loop reads CASSKTGTGLSDTQYF. CDR3 bases: TGTGCCAGCAGCAAAACCGGGACAGGATTGTCAGATACGCAGTATTTT. V is TRBV7-6 and J is TRBJ2-3; 8 positions agree with TRBD1. This CDR3 contains 16 residues. The germline gives CDR1 SGHVS, CDR2 FNYEAQ. The J segment lost 4 bases and the V segment lost 5 bases, leaving 11 bases of the junction unmatched.

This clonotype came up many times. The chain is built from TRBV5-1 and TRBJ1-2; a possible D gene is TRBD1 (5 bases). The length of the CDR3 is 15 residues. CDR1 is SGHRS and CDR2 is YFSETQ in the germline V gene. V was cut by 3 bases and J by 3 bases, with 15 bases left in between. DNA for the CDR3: TGCGCCAGCAGCTCTCTGAATGGGGCGGACTATGGCTACACCTTC. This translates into CASSSLNGADYGYTF.

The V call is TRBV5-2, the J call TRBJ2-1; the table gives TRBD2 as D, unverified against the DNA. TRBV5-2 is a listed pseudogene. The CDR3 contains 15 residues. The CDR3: CAMGPGLLGYNEQFF. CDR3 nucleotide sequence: TGTGCCATGGGCCCTGGGCTCCTCGGCTACAATGAGCAGTTCTTC.

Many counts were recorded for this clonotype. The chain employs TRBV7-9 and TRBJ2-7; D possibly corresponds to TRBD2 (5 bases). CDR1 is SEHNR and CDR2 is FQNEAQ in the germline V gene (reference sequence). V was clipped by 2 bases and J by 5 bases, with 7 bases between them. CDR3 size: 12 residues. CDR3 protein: CASSLRRHEQYF. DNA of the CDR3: TGTGCCAGCAGCTTAAGGAGGCACGAGCAGTACTTC.

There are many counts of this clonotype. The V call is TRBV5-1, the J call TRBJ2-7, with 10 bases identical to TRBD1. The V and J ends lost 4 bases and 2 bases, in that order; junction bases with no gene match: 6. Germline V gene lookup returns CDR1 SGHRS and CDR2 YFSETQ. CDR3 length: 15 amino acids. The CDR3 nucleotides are TGCGCCAGCAGCAAAGGACAGGGGGGGGCCTACGAGCAGTACTTC. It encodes CASSKGQGGAYEQYF.

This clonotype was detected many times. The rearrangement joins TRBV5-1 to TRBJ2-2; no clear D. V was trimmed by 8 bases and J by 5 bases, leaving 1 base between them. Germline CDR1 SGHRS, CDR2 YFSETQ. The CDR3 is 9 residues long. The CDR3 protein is CASTGELFF. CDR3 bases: TGCGCCAGTACCGGGGAGCTGTTTTTT.

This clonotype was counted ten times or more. The CDR3 sequence is CASSYFADTQYF. The CDR3 DNA follows: TGTGCCAGCAGTTATTTCGCAGATACGCAGTATTTT. This chain uses TRBV2 with TRBJ2-3; D gene unclear. V was shortened by 5 bases and J by 4 bases, with 7 bases between the two germline ends. CDR1 and CDR2 from the germline V gene are SNHLY and FYNNEI. The CDR3 has 12 amino acids.

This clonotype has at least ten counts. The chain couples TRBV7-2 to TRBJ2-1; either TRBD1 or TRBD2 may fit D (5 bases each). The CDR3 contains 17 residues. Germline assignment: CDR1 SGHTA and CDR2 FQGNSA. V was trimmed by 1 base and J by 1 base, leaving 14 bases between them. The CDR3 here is CASSLVGGAKSYNEQFF. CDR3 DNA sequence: TGTGCCAGCAGCTTAGTTGGGGGAGCGAAATCCTACAATGAGCAGTTCTTC.

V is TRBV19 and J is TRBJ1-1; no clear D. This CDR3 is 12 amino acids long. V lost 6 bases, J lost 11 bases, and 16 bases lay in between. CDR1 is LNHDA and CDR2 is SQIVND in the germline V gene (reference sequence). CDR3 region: CASSVGAFGAFF. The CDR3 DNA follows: TGTGCCAGTAGCGTGGGCGCGTTCGGCGCTTTCTTT.

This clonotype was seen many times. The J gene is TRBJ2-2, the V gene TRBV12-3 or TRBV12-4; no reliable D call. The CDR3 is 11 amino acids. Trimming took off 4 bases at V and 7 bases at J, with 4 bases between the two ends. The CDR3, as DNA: TGTGCCAGCAGTTCGAGCGGGGAGCTGTTTTTT. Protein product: CASSSSGELFF.